This passage covers 28 T cell receptor beta chains from one sample sequenced in a study of cytomegalovirus exposure and HLA in healthy donors. Primers: 60 Vbeta forward and 13 Jbeta reverse. Sequenced by immunoSEQ multiplex PCR; TCRdb stores in-frame clones only, minus some. The sample records fewer than 140,000 clones, more than 70% being singletons. Sequencing was performed on PBMCs. These receptors originate from a middle-aged man in good health and CMV-seronegative.

The V call is TRBV4-1, the J call TRBJ2-5; no reliable D call. The CDR3 is 14 amino acids. The germline V gene encodes CDR1 MGHRA and CDR2 YSYEKL. V lost 1 base and J 5 bases, leaving 11 bases between the germline ends. This chain's CDR3 is CASSQGLRDETQYF. The CDR3 bases are TGCGCCAGCAGCCAAGGACTCCGCGATGAGACCCAGTACTTC.

V usage is TRBV9 and J usage is TRBJ2-1, with TRBD1 identical over 7 bases. Germline assignment: CDR1 SGDLS and CDR2 YYNGEE. The CDR3 has 15 amino acids. Germline trimming cut 3 bases from V and 6 bases from J; bases unmatched to any gene: 9. The CDR3 here is CASSDPGQTINEQFF. CDR3 DNA: TGTGCCAGCAGCGATCCGGGACAGACGATCAATGAGCAGTTCTTC.

The V and J genes are TRBV29-1 and TRBJ2-2; 7 bases agree with TRBD1. Germline trimming cut 4 bases from V and 5 bases from J; bases unmatched to any gene: 10. From germline, CDR1 is SQVTM and CDR2 ANQGSEA. The CDR3 runs to 15 residues. The CDR3 loop is CSVAGQETFTGELFF. The CDR3 DNA follows: TGCAGCGTTGCTGGACAGGAGACTTTTACCGGGGAGCTGTTTTTT.

The chain uses TRBV15 and TRBJ2-1; 8 nucleotides agree with TRBD2. The trim removed 7 bases at V and 10 bases at J, leaving 15 bases unmatched. Germline assignment: CDR1 LNHNV and CDR2 YYDKDF (reference sequence). The CDR3 is 15 amino acids. DNA of the CDR3: TGTGCCACCAATTGGGGACGGGGGGGCCGTGGGGAGCAGTTCTTC. It encodes CATNWGRGGRGEQFF.

The chain links TRBV2 to TRBJ2-5; 7 nucleotides agree with TRBD2. J gave up 3 bases and V 2 bases, and 3 bases lay outside the gene matches. The CDR3 covers 14 residues. Germline values: CDR1 SNHLY, CDR2 FYNNEI. CDR3 amino acids: CASSESGGEETQYF. The CDR3 nucleotides read TGTGCCAGCAGTGAATCTGGGGGGGAAGAGACCCAGTACTTC.

In DNA, the CDR3 is TGTGCCAGCAGCTACAGGGGGCAAGGGTCCCCAGATACGCAGTATTTT. This codes for CASSYRGQGSPDTQYF. The rearrangement joins TRBV2 to TRBJ2-3; 9 nucleotides align to TRBD1. The CDR3 runs to 16 residues. Unmatched junction bases numbered 11, after V lost 6 bases and J lost 4 bases. Germline V gene lookup returns CDR1 SNHLY and CDR2 FYNNEI.

V usage is TRBV10-2 and J usage is TRBJ2-5; TRBD2 matches 10 bases. The trim removed 3 bases at V and 4 bases at J, leaving 8 bases unmatched. Germline values: CDR1 WSHSY, CDR2 SAAADI. The CDR3 runs 16 residues. CDR3 residues: CASSDFQRGGRETQYF. CDR3 nucleotides: TGCGCCAGCAGTGATTTTCAGCGGGGGGGCAGAGAGACCCAGTACTTC.

This chain connects TRBV27 to TRBJ2-5, with TRBD1 matching over 11 bases. The CDR3 is 13 amino acids. V gave up 6 bases and J gave up 9 bases; unmatched junction bases: 6. The V gene's germline CDR1 is MNHEY and CDR2 SMNVEV (reference sequence). CDR3 nucleotide sequence: TGTGCCAGCAGAGCCGGGACAGGGGGTCCCCAGTACTTC. Translating gives CASRAGTGGPQYF.

This clone was detected ten times or more. The genes are TRBV2 and TRBJ1-1; D gene uncertain. The CDR3 loop spans 14 amino acids. V was cut by 4 bases and J by 1 base, with 10 bases left in between. CDR1 is SNHLY and CDR2 is FYNNEI in the germline V gene. The CDR3 DNA reads TGTGCCAGCAGTGGGGTCTACAGGAACACTGAAGCTTTCTTT. Protein sequence: CASSGVYRNTEAFF.

The CDR3 nucleotides read TGTGCCAGCAGCTTCCGAGGAAGGCAGGGCTCTGAAGCTTTCTTT. Amino acids: CASSFRGRQGSEAFF. The chain links TRBV7-2 to TRBJ1-1; the D gene is possibly TRBD1 (5 bases). Germline CDR1 and CDR2: SGHTA and FQGNSA. The CDR3 is 15 amino acids. V dropped 3 bases and J dropped 6 bases, with 17 bases sitting between them.

This chain joins TRBV10-3 and TRBJ2-3; 10 positions match TRBD2. With 5 bases clipped from V and 1 base from J, the junction kept 3 bases outside the gene matches. Per the germline V gene, CDR1 is ENHRY and CDR2 is SYGVKD. The CDR3 is 15 residues long. The CDR3 loop is CAISSTSGGTDTQYF. The CDR3 nucleotides are TGTGCCATCAGTTCAACTAGCGGGGGCACAGATACGCAGTATTTT.

This chain uses TRBV6-5 with TRBJ1-1; 9 bases fit TRBD1. The length of the CDR3 is 15 residues. Germline lookup yields CDR1 MNHEY and CDR2 SVGAGI. V was clipped by 6 bases and J by 5 bases; unmatched bases: 10. CDR3 sequence: CASRWTGVKGTEAFF. Here the CDR3 DNA reads TGTGCCAGCAGATGGACAGGGGTTAAAGGAACTGAAGCTTTCTTT.

This clone was found once. The chain has TRBV2 and TRBJ1-2; tentatively, D is TRBD1 (6 bases). This CDR3 has 14 residues. V shed 2 bases and J shed 2 bases, with 9 bases lying between them. Germline CDR1 and CDR2: SNHLY and FYNNEI. This chain's CDR3 is CASSENRANYGYTF. In DNA, the CDR3 is TGTGCCAGCAGTGAAAACAGGGCGAACTATGGCTACACCTTC.

The CDR3 nucleotides are TGTGCCAGCAGCCGACAGGGGGGATCCTACGAGCAGTACTTC. It specifies CASSRQGGSYEQYF. This chain connects TRBV7-9 to TRBJ2-7; TRBD1 matches 9 bases. This CDR3 has 14 amino acids. Germline loops: CDR1 SEHNR, CDR2 FQNEAQ (reference sequence). The junction had 3 bases not matched to a gene; V was cut back by 5 bases and J by 1 base.

The V and J genes are TRBV4-2 and TRBJ1-4; D remains ambiguous. Trimming removed 8 bases at V and 5 bases at J, with 12 bases between. Germline CDR1 LGHNA, CDR2 YNFKEQ. This CDR3 spans 13 amino acids. The DNA for the CDR3 is TGTGCCAGCGGAAGGGAGGGAAATGAAAAACTGTTTTTT. Protein sequence: CASGREGNEKLFF.

This chain links TRBV4-2 with TRBJ2-5; 11 bases are shared with TRBD2. Germline CDR1 LGHNA, CDR2 YNFKEQ. The CDR3 sequence is 17 residues long. V shed 1 base and J 2 bases; nucleotides not matched to a gene: 6. The CDR3 spells CASSQVFSGGAQETQYF. The DNA of the CDR3 is TGTGCCAGCAGCCAAGTTTTTAGCGGGGGGGCTCAAGAGACCCAGTACTTC.

The V call is TRBV4-1, the J call TRBJ1-1; D is uncertain. Trimming pared 3 bases from V and 4 bases from J, leaving 15 bases between. The CDR3 has 15 residues. Germline values: CDR1 MGHRA, CDR2 YSYEKL. The chain's CDR3 is CASSHVGWRSTEAFF. The CDR3 coding sequence is TGCGCCAGCAGCCACGTCGGCTGGAGGAGCACTGAAGCTTTCTTT.

The chain has TRBV11-2 and TRBJ1-1; TRBD1 might be the D (5 bases). The CDR3 length is 14 residues. V dropped 5 bases and J dropped 12 bases, with 22 bases sitting between them. From germline, CDR1 is SGHAT and CDR2 FQNNGV. CDR3 in amino acids: CASSPHGVRGETFF. CDR3 bases: TGTGCCAGCAGCCCACATGGGGTTAGGGGCGAGACTTTCTTT.

The CDR3 region has the DNA TGTGCCAGCACCAACCCCCCCGGGACTGAAGCTTTCTTT. This sequence encodes CASTNPPGTEAFF. The V and J genes are TRBV6-1 and TRBJ1-1; no reliable D call. The V gene lost 7 bases and the J gene lost 5 bases, with 14 bases spanning the gap. The CDR3 sequence is 13 residues long. Germline V gene data show CDR1 as MNHNS and CDR2 as SASEGT.

J is TRBJ1-1 and V is TRBV25-1, with D possibly matching TRBD1 (5 bases). CDR1 and CDR2 (germline): MGHDK, SYGVNS. There are 16 residues in the CDR3. V was trimmed by 5 bases and J by 4 bases, leaving 20 bases between them. The CDR3: CASSISQGAGGTEAFF. In DNA form, the CDR3 reads TGTGCCAGCAGTATAAGCCAAGGGGCCGGGGGCACTGAAGCTTTCTTT.

The chain employs TRBV7-8 and TRBJ2-2; 8 nucleotides line up with TRBD1. From germline, CDR1 is SGHVS and CDR2 FQNEAQ. This CDR3 comprises 14 residues. V trimming: 2 bases; J trimming: 7 bases; junction bases outside the gene matches: 3. CDR3 amino acids: CASSLQGAFGELFF. The CDR3 region has the DNA TGTGCCAGCAGCTTACAGGGGGCCTTCGGGGAGCTGTTTTTT.

The chain combines TRBV7-9 with TRBJ2-2; a weak D match, TRBD1 (6 bases). CDR3 length: 16 residues. Trimming shortened V by 6 bases and J by 1 base, and 15 bases separated the two germline ends. Germline CDR1 is SEHNR and CDR2 is FQNEAQ (reference sequence). The CDR3 sequence is CASSLPGHRNTGELFF. The CDR3 region has the DNA TGTGCCAGCAGTTTGCCGGGACATAGGAACACCGGGGAGCTGTTTTTT.

The J gene is TRBJ2-6, the V gene TRBV6-6; D is ambiguous. V was clipped by 6 bases and J by 1 base, with 4 bases between them. The CDR3 runs 13 residues. Germline V gene sequence: CDR1 MNHNY, CDR2 SVGAGI (reference sequence). CDR3 amino acids: CASSSSGANVLTF. CDR3 nucleotides: TGTGCCAGCAGCTCTTCTGGGGCCAACGTCCTGACTTTC.

V gene TRBV5-1 combines with J gene TRBJ2-3, with 7 bases fitting TRBD1. The V segment lost 4 bases and the J segment 3 bases; nucleotides outside the gene matches: 11. The germline CDR1 and CDR2 sequences are SGHRS and YFSETQ. This CDR3 region has 16 residues. This chain's CDR3 is CASSPAGGSGTDTQYF. CDR3 nucleotides: TGCGCCAGCAGCCCGGCAGGGGGATCAGGGACAGATACGCAGTATTTT.

The count of this clone is one. The chain recombines TRBV9 with TRBJ2-3; 10 nucleotides align to TRBD2. The V and J ends lost 3 bases and 4 bases, in that order; junction bases with no gene match: 5. Germline loops: CDR1 SGDLS, CDR2 YYNGEE. The CDR3 runs 15 residues. In DNA, the CDR3 is TGTGCCAGCAGCGCCCAGCGGGGGGGCCCAGATACGCAGTATTTT. Protein sequence: CASSAQRGGPDTQYF.

The rearrangement uses TRBV19 and TRBJ2-3; D ambiguous. The CDR3 contains 16 residues. V shed 1 base and J shed 1 base, with 12 bases lying between them. CDR1 LNHDA and CDR2 SQIVND come from the germline V gene (reference sequence). The CDR3 DNA sequence: TGTGCCAGTAGTATAGGAGGCAGTCTGGGCACAGATACGCAGTATTTT. Encoded protein: CASSIGGSLGTDTQYF.

The CDR3 region is CASSSWGGVNEKLFF. In nucleotides, the CDR3 is TGTGCCAGCAGCTCTTGGGGAGGGGTTAATGAAAAACTGTTTTTT. The chain links TRBV12-1 to TRBJ1-4. TRBV12-1 is assigned pseudogene status. This CDR3 contains 15 residues.

There are a few counts of this clone. The rearrangement joins TRBV6-6 to TRBJ1-2, with 8 bases matching TRBD1. The ends lost 2 bases at V and 4 bases at J; junction bases unmatched: 3. This CDR3 is 14 amino acids long. Germline loops: CDR1 MNHNY, CDR2 SVGAGI (reference sequence). CDR3 nucleotide sequence: TGTGCCAGCAGTTACAAGCAGGGGGCCTATGGCTACACCTTC. Amino acids: CASSYKQGAYGYTF.